These 29 T cell receptor beta chains were all obtained from the same sample, sequenced in a study of response to subunit inactivated influenza vaccine. TCRdb re-called the RT-PCR reads with MiXCR, one entry per CDR3 protein. Of roughly 790,000 distinct CDR3 sequences listed, 21% are singletons. The sequencing here drew on PBMCs from blood, taken more than 4 days after vaccination. The receptors here all came from a man aged 50 to 60 who received an inactivated influenza vaccine.

The chain uses TRBV24-1 and TRBJ2-1; possibly TRBD1 for D (6 bases). Germline CDR1 KGHDR, CDR2 SFDVKD. V was clipped by 2 bases and J by 4 bases, with 14 bases between them. The CDR3 spans 16 residues. The CDR3 loop reads CATSDSQGSPYNEQFF. DNA of the CDR3: TGTGCCACCAGTGATTCCCAGGGGTCTCCATACAATGAGCAGTTCTTC.

This clonotype showed up just a few times. The chain is built from TRBV11-2 and TRBJ2-2, with 9 bases identical to TRBD2. There are 17 residues in the CDR3. Unmatched junction bases numbered 8, after V lost 2 bases and J lost 4 bases. Germline assignment: CDR1 SGHAT and CDR2 FQNNGV. CDR3 amino acids: CASSLSGGGAVTGELFF. For the CDR3, the DNA is TGTGCCAGCAGCTTAAGCGGCGGGGGGGCGGTCACCGGGGAGCTGTTTTTT.

This sequence joins TRBV9 and TRBJ2-3; no firm D call. V was shortened by 4 bases and J by 1 base, with 13 bases between the two germline ends. The CDR3 runs to 15 residues. Germline CDR1 is SGDLS and CDR2 is YYNGEE. The CDR3, as DNA: TGTGCCAGCAGCCGCCAGTCTAGAGGCACAGATACGCAGTATTTT. Translating it yields CASSRQSRGTDTQYF.

With respect to this clonotype: Mismatch with germline at one junction end may stem from a read error. This sequence joins TRBV7-2 and TRBJ2-7; TRBD1 matches at 9 bases. Per germline, CDR1 SGHTA and CDR2 FQGNSA. This CDR3 spans 15 amino acids. The CDR3 DNA reads TGTCCCAGCAGCTTAAGCCCGGGACAGGGTATCGAGCAGTACTTC. Protein sequence: CPSSLSPGQGIEQYF.

The J gene is TRBJ2-4, the V gene TRBV30; D tentatively reads TRBD1 or TRBD2 (5 bases each). With 4 bases removed from V and 8 bases from J, the gap between germline ends came to 12 bases. Germline lookup yields CDR1 GTSNPN and CDR2 SVGIG (reference sequence). The CDR3 totals 12 residues. As DNA, the CDR3 is TGTGCCTGGACGGGACGGCAGGACATTCAGTACTTC. This sequence encodes CAWTGRQDIQYF.

This clonotype was picked up many times. V and J are TRBV29-1 and TRBJ1-1, with a possible D match to TRBD1 (6 bases). Per germline, CDR1 SQVTM and CDR2 ANQGSEA. The CDR3 consists of 13 residues. The ends were cut back, 6 bases at V and 1 base at J, with 12 bases in the middle. CDR3: CSVDRTANTEAFF. The DNA for the CDR3 is TGCAGCGTCGATCGGACAGCGAACACTGAAGCTTTCTTT.

This clonotype was observed a few times. This chain connects TRBV20-1 to TRBJ2-5; 8 bases map to TRBD1. Unmatched junction bases numbered 8, after V lost 4 bases and J lost 7 bases. From germline, CDR1 is DFQATT and CDR2 SNEGSKA (reference sequence). This CDR3 spans 13 amino acids. In DNA form, the CDR3 reads TGCAGTGCTATATCAACAGGGGGTGGGACCCAGTACTTC. This sequence encodes CSAISTGGGTQYF.

In its sample, this clonotype was seen a few times. The V and J genes are TRBV3-1 and TRBJ1-6; D is unresolved. The CDR3 runs 14 residues. The germline gives CDR1 LGHDT, CDR2 YNNKEL (reference sequence). The V end lost 0 bases, the J end lost 7 bases, and 7 bases lay between the germline ends. Written as DNA, the CDR3 is TGTGCCAGCAGCCAAGAAAGCATCAATTCACCCCTCCACTTT. Translated: CASSQESINSPLHF.

This clonotype has a handful of counts. The V and J genes are TRBV20-1 and TRBJ1-2; no reliable D call. V shed 0 bases and J shed 7 bases, with 15 bases lying between them. The CDR3 is made up of 14 amino acids. In germline, CDR1 is DFQATT, CDR2 SNEGSKA (reference sequence). CDR3 loop: CSARDDRVSSGYTF. The CDR3 coding sequence is TGCAGTGCTAGAGACGACCGGGTCAGCAGTGGCTACACCTTC.

The chain employs TRBV27 and TRBJ2-1, with TRBD1 identical over 9 bases. The CDR3 contains 14 residues. The ends lost 8 bases at V and 4 bases at J; junction bases unmatched: 6. The V gene's germline CDR1 is MNHEY and CDR2 SMNVEV (reference sequence). CDR3 in DNA: TGTGCCAGCTCCTACAGGGGGCTGTACAATGAGCAGTTCTTC. The encoded protein is CASSYRGLYNEQFF.

With regard to this clonotype: This could be a read error, since a much larger clone is one nucleotide away. This chain connects TRBV5-1 to TRBJ2-2; the D gene is possibly TRBD1 (6 bases). Germline V gene lookup returns CDR1 SGHRS and CDR2 YFSETQ. The CDR3 runs to 15 residues. DNA of the CDR3: TGCGCCAGCAGCCTCAGGACAGCGAACTCCGGGGAGCTGTTTTTT. Its protein is CASSLRTANSGELFF.

The V gene is TRBV5-5, the J gene TRBJ2-1, with 7 bases matching TRBD2. The CDR3 consists of 13 residues. CDR1 and CDR2 from the germline V gene are SGHKS and YYEKEE (reference sequence). V lost 4 bases to trimming and J lost 9 bases; unmatched junction nucleotides: 7. The CDR3: CASSRTSEGEQFF. DNA of the CDR3: TGTGCCAGCAGCCGTACTAGCGAGGGTGAGCAGTTCTTC.

This clonotype was seen many times. The CDR3 nucleotides read TGTGCCAGCAGTTTCGCTAGCGGGAGCACAGATACGCAGTATTTT. Translated: CASSFASGSTDTQYF. The chain uses TRBV12-3 or TRBV12-4 and TRBJ2-3; 8 positions match TRBD2. The CDR3 is 15 residues long. V was pared by 3 bases and J by 0 bases, with 2 bases of the junction left unmatched.

The chain has TRBV28 and TRBJ2-1; 13 bases match TRBD2. V lost 6 bases to trimming and J lost 0 bases; unmatched junction nucleotides: 8. CDR1 MDHEN and CDR2 SYDVKM come from the germline V gene. The CDR3 is 18 amino acids. The CDR3 nucleotides are TGTGCCAGCAGGGAACTAGCGGGAGGGATGAGCTCCTACAATGAGCAGTTCTTC. Translated: CASRELAGGMSSYNEQFF.

The V and J genes are TRBV19 and TRBJ2-7; no clear D. CDR1 and CDR2 from the germline V gene are LNHDA and SQIVND (reference sequence). V was trimmed by 3 bases and J by 1 base, leaving 10 bases between them. This CDR3 has 14 amino acids. CDR3 DNA: TGTGCCAGTAGTATCGGACCGGATTCCTACGAGCAGTACTTC. Amino acids: CASSIGPDSYEQYF.

This clonotype has a handful of counts. The chain is built from TRBV29-1 and TRBJ2-1; the match to TRBD1 covers 9 bases. CDR3 length: 13 amino acids. V was pared by 7 bases and J by 7 bases, with 8 bases of the junction left unmatched. The germline V gene has CDR1 SQVTM and CDR2 ANQGSEA. The DNA of the CDR3 is TGCAGCGCATTGGACAGGGGAGGGAATGAGCAGTTCTTC. The encoded protein is CSALDRGGNEQFF.

This clonotype has just a few counts. The chain links TRBV9 to TRBJ1-2; the match to TRBD1 covers 9 bases. CDR3 length equals 16 residues. J was trimmed by 2 bases and V by 1 base; bases with no gene match: 6. Germline V gives CDR1 SGDLS, CDR2 YYNGEE. CDR3 coding DNA: TGTGCCAGCAGCGTATCAACGGGACAGGGAAACTATGGCTACACCTTC. Protein product: CASSVSTGQGNYGYTF.

The chain uses TRBV30 and TRBJ2-1; 13 bases line up with TRBD2. CDR1 is GTSNPN, CDR2 SVGIG, per germline (reference sequence). After removal of 1 base from V and 0 bases from J, the junction contained 0 bases not matched to a gene. The CDR3 has 16 amino acids. DNA of the CDR3: TGTGCCTGGAGTGGACTAGCGGGGGGCTCCTACAATGAGCAGTTCTTC. Amino acid sequence: CAWSGLAGGSYNEQFF.

The rearrangement joins TRBV12-3 or TRBV12-4 to TRBJ2-2; possible D gene TRBD1, 5 bases. The CDR3 is 14 residues long. Between the trimmed V and J ends, which lost 10 bases and 2 bases, there was a span of 14 bases. The CDR3 sequence: CAIVRQGNTGELFF. Written as DNA, the CDR3 is TGTGCCATCGTCAGGCAGGGCAACACCGGGGAGCTGTTTTTT.

This clonotype turned up a few times. The rearrangement joins TRBV5-1 to TRBJ2-5, with TRBD2 identical over 14 bases. The J segment lost 5 bases and the V segment lost 1 base, leaving 7 bases of the junction unmatched. CDR3 length equals 17 residues. Germline lookup yields CDR1 SGHRS and CDR2 YFSETQ. CDR3 bases: TGCGCCAGCAGCTTGATGGGACTAGCGGGAGCGAGGGAGACCCAGTACTTC. Encoded protein: CASSLMGLAGARETQYF.

This clonotype has more than one count but fewer than ten. The chain uses TRBV4-1 and TRBJ1-1, with TRBD1 matching 7 bases. Germline CDR1 reads MGHRA; CDR2 reads YSYEKL. The ends lost 3 bases at V and 6 bases at J; junction bases unmatched: 10. CDR3 length: 15 amino acids. In nucleotides, the CDR3 is TGCGCCAGCAGCCAGGGACAGATGGAAGGGGCTGAAGCTTTCTTT. Residues: CASSQGQMEGAEAFF.

The chain couples TRBV2 to TRBJ2-1, with 8 bases identical to TRBD2. There are 15 residues in the CDR3. V trimming: 6 bases; J trimming: 6 bases; junction bases outside the gene matches: 10. Germline V gene data show CDR1 as SNHLY and CDR2 as FYNNEI. CDR3 sequence reads: CASSTRLAIGNEQFF. In nucleotides, the CDR3 is TGTGCCAGCAGCACGAGACTAGCGATTGGCAATGAGCAGTTCTTC.

This clonotype showed up just a few times. The chain has TRBV20-1 and TRBJ1-2, with D possibly being TRBD1 (6 bases). Germline CDR1 is DFQATT and CDR2 is SNEGSKA (reference sequence). The CDR3 spans 14 residues. The V end was cut by 5 bases, the J end by 4 bases, with 17 bases between. The CDR3 bases are TGCAGTGCTTCACCCGGACAGAGAAGCTATGGCTACACCTTC. It specifies CSASPGQRSYGYTF.

CDR3 region: CSARKQGDLDTQYF. CDR3 DNA sequence: TGCAGTGCTAGAAAACAGGGGGACTTGGATACGCAGTATTTT. The chain has TRBV20-1 and TRBJ2-3; 8 nucleotides agree with TRBD1. CDR3 length equals 14 residues. Trimming removed 2 bases from V and 6 bases from J; junction bases left unmatched: 7. Per the germline V gene, CDR1 is DFQATT and CDR2 is SNEGSKA (reference sequence).

CDR3 sequence reads: CAISAERGPSYEQYF. CDR3 nucleotides: TGTGCCATCAGTGCCGAGCGGGGACCCTCCTACGAGCAGTACTTC. The V and J genes are TRBV10-3 and TRBJ2-7, with TRBD2 identical over 7 bases. CDR1 and CDR2 (germline): ENHRY, SYGVKD. This CDR3 has 15 amino acids. The ends lost 4 bases at V and 0 bases at J; junction bases unmatched: 6.

This clonotype was seen a handful of times. The V gene is TRBV9, the J gene TRBJ2-1, with 10 bases matching TRBD2. The V gene end was trimmed by 3 bases and the J gene end by 8 bases; junction bases not matched to a gene: 14. The CDR3 extends over 17 amino acids. CDR1 is SGDLS, CDR2 YYNGEE, per germline. The CDR3, as DNA: TGTGCCAGCAGCGGGGTTAACAGCGGGAGGGCATTCGATGAGCAGTTCTTC. The encoded protein is CASSGVNSGRAFDEQFF. The full variable domain, in which reference TRBV9 and TRBJ2-1 provide the parts outside the CDR3, is DSGVTQTPKHLITATGQRVTLRCSPRSGDLSVYWYQQSLDQGLQFLIQYYNGEERAKGNILERFSAQQFPDLHSELNLSSLELGDSALYFCASSGVNSGRAFDEQFFGPGTRLTVL.

The CDR3 spells CASSVELVRGETQYF. The CDR3 DNA reads TGTGCCAGCAGTGTGGAACTAGTAAGGGGGGAGACCCAGTACTTC. The V call is TRBV2, the J call TRBJ2-5; maybe TRBD1 (6 bases). CDR3 length: 15 residues. Germline CDR1 reads SNHLY; CDR2 reads FYNNEI. The V gene lost 4 bases and the J gene lost 5 bases, with 17 bases spanning the gap. Supplemented by reference TRBV2 and TRBJ2-5, the full variable domain reads EPEVTQTPSHQVTQMGQEVILRCVPISNHLYFYWYRQILGQKVEFLVSFYNNEISEKSEIFDDQFSVERPDGSNFTLKIRSTKLEDSAMYFCASSVELVRGETQYFGPGTRLLVL.

The chain is built from TRBV27 and TRBJ2-7, with 10 nucleotides matching TRBD2. The CDR3 runs 18 residues. Germline CDR1 is MNHEY and CDR2 is SMNVEV (reference sequence). V was clipped by 1 base and J by 3 bases; unmatched bases: 12. CDR3 sequence (DNA): TGTGCCAGCAGTTTATTTTCTCCTTGGACTAGCGGTAGCTACGAGCAGTACTTC. Translating gives CASSLFSPWTSGSYEQYF.

This clonotype was counted between two and nine times. The V call is TRBV10-3, the J call TRBJ1-5; D is unresolved. The CDR3 is made up of 16 amino acids. V was shortened by 0 bases and J by 0 bases, with 9 bases between the two germline ends. Germline CDR1 reads ENHRY; CDR2 reads SYGVKD. The CDR3 DNA is TGTGCCATCAGTGAGTCTTTCCAGTATAGCAATCAGCCCCAGCATTTT. Translating it yields CAISESFQYSNQPQHF.